This T cell receptor (beta chain) was documented in a study of radiation and T cells in renal cell carcinoma. Time point: blood 4 weeks post-SBRT, at nephrectomy. As for treatment: 15 Gy SBRT to primary tumor, nephrectomy 4 weeks later. Nephrectomy followed 15 Gy stereotactic body radiation by 4 weeks. Germline-derived CDR1 and CDR2 are SGDLS and YYNGEE. The V end was cut by 4 bases, the J end by 4 bases, with 17 bases between. The length of the CDR3 is 15 residues. Sequenced by immunoSEQ multiplex PCR; TCRdb stores in-frame clones only, minus some. Of approximately 65,000 clones listed, 65% to 80% are singletons.

The TCR was taken from a man aged 55-75 years with renal cell carcinoma. The sample consisted of blood, taken from a patient whose treatment included radiotherapy and nephrectomy. V usage is TRBV9 and J usage is TRBJ1-2; D uncertain. DNA of the CDR3: TGTGCCAGCAGCCCTAACCCCGGGTCGACCTATGGCTACACCTTC. It codes for CASSPNPGSTYGYTF.